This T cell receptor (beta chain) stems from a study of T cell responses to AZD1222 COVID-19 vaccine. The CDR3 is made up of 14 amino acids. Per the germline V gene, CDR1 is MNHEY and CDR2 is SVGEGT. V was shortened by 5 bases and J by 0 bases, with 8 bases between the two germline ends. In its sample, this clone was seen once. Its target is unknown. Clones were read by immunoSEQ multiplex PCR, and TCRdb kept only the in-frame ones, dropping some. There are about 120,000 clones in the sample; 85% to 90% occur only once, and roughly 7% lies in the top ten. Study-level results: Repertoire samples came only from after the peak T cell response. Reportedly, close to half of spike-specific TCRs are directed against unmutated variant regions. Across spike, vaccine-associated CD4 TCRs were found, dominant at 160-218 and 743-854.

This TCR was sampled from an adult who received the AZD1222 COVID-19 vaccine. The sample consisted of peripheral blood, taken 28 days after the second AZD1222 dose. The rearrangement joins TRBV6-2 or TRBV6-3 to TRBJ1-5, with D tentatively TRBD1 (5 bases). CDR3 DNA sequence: TGTGCCAGCAGTCCGACAGTTAGCAATCAGCCCCAGCATTTT. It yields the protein CASSPTVSNQPQHF.